Listed here are 3 T cell receptor beta chains from one sample, sequenced in a study of cytomegalovirus exposure and HLA in healthy donors. This table comes from immunoSEQ multiplex PCR, and its TCRdb copy is limited to in-frame clones, with some not included. The sample contains 200,000 or so clones, approximately 80% of which appear only once. Sequenced material: PBMCs. These receptors all come from a man in his late teens or twenties in good health and CMV-seropositive.

This clone was seen only once. This sequence joins TRBV28 and TRBJ2-7; 14 nucleotides align to TRBD2. CDR3 size: 13 residues. CDR1 and CDR2 (germline): MDHEN, SYDVKM. The V gene end was trimmed by 8 bases and the J gene end by 9 bases; junction bases not matched to a gene: 6. In nucleotides, the CDR3 is TGTGCCAGCCGGGGGACTAGCGGGAGCTCGCAGTACTTC. Protein: CASRGTSGSSQYF.

This sequence joins TRBV9 and TRBJ1-3, with 7 bases that match TRBD1. Germline CDR1 and CDR2: SGDLS and YYNGEE. The V and J ends lost 3 bases and 4 bases, in that order; junction bases with no gene match: 4. This CDR3 has 14 amino acids. CDR3 amino acids: CASSATGDGNTIYF. In DNA form, the CDR3 reads TGTGCCAGCAGCGCCACAGGGGACGGAAACACCATATATTTT.

This chain links TRBV7-3 with TRBJ1-4, with a tentative D call TRBD1 (5 bases). This CDR3 contains 15 residues. V was clipped by 0 bases and J by 3 bases, with 8 bases between them. The germline CDR1 and CDR2 sequences are SGHTA and FQGTGA. The chain's CDR3 is CASSLTGAANEKLFF. CDR3 sequence (DNA): TGTGCCAGCAGCTTAACTGGGGCAGCTAATGAAAAACTGTTTTTT.